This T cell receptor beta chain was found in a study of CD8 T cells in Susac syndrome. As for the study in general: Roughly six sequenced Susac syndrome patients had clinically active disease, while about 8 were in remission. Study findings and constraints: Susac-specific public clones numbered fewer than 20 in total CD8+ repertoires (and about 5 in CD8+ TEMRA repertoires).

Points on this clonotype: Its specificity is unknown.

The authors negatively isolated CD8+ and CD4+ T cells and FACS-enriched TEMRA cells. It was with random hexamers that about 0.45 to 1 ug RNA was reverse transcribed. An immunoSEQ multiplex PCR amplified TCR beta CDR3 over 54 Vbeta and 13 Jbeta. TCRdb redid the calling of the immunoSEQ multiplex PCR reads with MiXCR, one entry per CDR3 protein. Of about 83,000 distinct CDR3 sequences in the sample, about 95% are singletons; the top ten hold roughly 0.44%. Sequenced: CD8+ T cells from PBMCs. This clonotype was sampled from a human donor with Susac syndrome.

The CDR3 loop is CASSLNFWTEAFF. The CDR3 DNA sequence: TGTGCCAGCAGCTTAAACTTCTGGACTGAAGCTTTCTTT. The gene calls are TRBV7-8 and TRBJ1-1; D gene unclear. Germline V gene sequence: CDR1 SGHVS, CDR2 FQNEAQ. Trimming left V 2 bases short and J 5 bases short, with 9 bases between. The CDR3 contains 13 residues. Drawing the rest from reference TRBV7-8 and TRBJ1-1, the complete variable domain is GAGVSQSPRYKVAKRGQDVALRCDPISGHVSLFWYQQALGQGPEFLTYFQNEAQLDKSGLPSDRFFAERPEGSVSTLKIQRTQQEDSAVYLCASSLNFWTEAFFGQGTRLTVV.